This entry features one TCR beta chain sequence. This specimen belongs to a study of graft-versus-host responses after intestinal transplantation. Trimming stripped 2 bases from V and 3 bases from J, with 3 bases between. CDR3 size: 11 residues. Germline V CDR1 and CDR2: SGHRS, YFSETQ. Repertoires were generated with immunoSEQ multiplex PCR, while TCRdb's copy carries only in-frame clones and drops some. The data contain about 97,000 clones, more than 80% of them seen just once; the ten biggest clones take up about 15%. This sample comprised PBMCs, obtained around 68 weeks after intestinal transplant. The chain carries TRBV5-1 and TRBJ2-7; D uncertain. This clonotype was sampled from a human patient who received an intestinal transplant, so some T cells may come from the graft donor. The CDR3 here is CASSFSYEQYF. CDR3 DNA: TGCGCCAGCAGCTTTAGCTACGAGCAGTACTTC.